The 4 T cell receptor beta chains in this list originate from one sample, sequenced in a study of T cells in localized non-small cell lung cancer (TCRdb year 2020). The library was generated by the immunoSEQ multiplex PCR assay. As stored in TCRdb, this immuneACCESS dataset retains in-frame rearrangements with V and J assigned. A fraction of the clones does not appear; measured against another copy, unresolved V genes explain less than half of the discrepancy, and the remainder lacks a known reason. This sample gives 1,600 or so clones in total; 20% of them show up just once. The leading ten clones occupy 10% to 15% of the sample. Sequenced material: lung tumor tissue, taken before any cancer treatment. The receptors come from a man aged 40 to 70 with stage III lung adenocarcinoma.

This chain uses TRBV19 with TRBJ1-5, with D tentatively TRBD1 (6 bases). CDR1 LNHDA and CDR2 SQIVND come from the germline V gene (reference sequence). The CDR3 extends over 13 amino acids. Trimming pared 4 bases from V and 16 bases from J, leaving 20 bases between. Here the CDR3 DNA reads TGTGCCAGTAGTACTCCTCAGGCGGGGACAAACCATTTT. This codes for CASSTPQAGTNHF.

J is TRBJ2-7 and V is TRBV28, with TRBD2 as a possible D gene (5 bases). V was shortened by 3 bases and J by 3 bases, with 15 bases between the two germline ends. From germline, CDR1 is MDHEN and CDR2 SYDVKM. The CDR3 is 15 amino acids. CDR3: CASSFGVPAIYEQYF. In nucleotides, the CDR3 is TGTGCCAGCAGTTTCGGGGTCCCGGCTATCTACGAGCAGTACTTC.

This clone showed up just a few times. The chain joins TRBV19 to TRBJ1-3; possibly TRBD1 for D (5 bases). The V gene's germline CDR1 is LNHDA and CDR2 SQIVND (reference sequence). Trimming pared 7 bases from V and 2 bases from J, leaving 12 bases between. The CDR3 covers 14 residues. The CDR3 nucleotides are TGTGCCAGTACAAAATGGGGGGCTGGAAACACCATATATTTT. It yields the protein CASTKWGAGNTIYF.

This clone rates as large. The chain links TRBV6-8 to TRBJ1-2, with no clear D. Looked up from germline, CDR1 is MNHGY and CDR2 is SAAAGT. Trimming shortened V by 5 bases and J by 4 bases, and 14 bases separated the two germline ends. The CDR3 runs to 14 residues. The CDR3 sequence: CASSPAQPGYGYTF. CDR3 coding DNA: TGTGCCAGCAGTCCAGCCCAACCGGGCTATGGCTACACCTTC.